This T cell receptor (beta chain) was observed in a study of cytomegalovirus exposure and HLA in healthy donors. Findings of the study overall: In an earlier analysis, productive rearrangement rates for most beta V segments clustered near 87% or 30%. Confirmation in vitro established that three CMV-associated chains were specific for CMV antigens. Solely CMV serostatus was available to characterize immune exposure.

Germline values: CDR1 LNHDA, CDR2 SQIVND (reference sequence). The CDR3 length is 14 residues. The V and J ends lost 1 base and 8 bases, in that order; junction bases with no gene match: 6. Use of 60 Vbeta and 13 Jbeta primers characterized the PCR. Here immunoSEQ multiplex PCR was the method, and the copy in TCRdb shows in-frame clones only, minus some. The table records roughly 62,000 clones, approximately 77% of them present only once. A note on this clone: Its specificity is not known. This same CDR3 is encoded by further DNA sequences in the sample.

This chain links TRBV19 with TRBJ1-2; 8 nucleotides match TRBD1. This clonotype was sampled from a middle-aged woman in good health and CMV-seropositive. Sequenced sample: PBMCs. This chain's CDR3 is CASSIGQGAGGYTF. The CDR3 DNA reads TGTGCCAGTAGTATAGGGCAGGGGGCTGGAGGCTACACCTTC.